Each of the 16 T cell receptor beta chains below was sequenced from the same sample in a study of response to subunit inactivated influenza vaccine. A single record per CDR3 protein comes from TCRdb applying MiXCR to the RT-PCR reads. In the table there are around 300,000 distinct CDR3 sequences, roughly 22% of which are singletons. The material was PBMCs from blood, obtained less than 22 months after vaccination. The receptor set was obtained from a man aged 50-75 years who received an inactivated influenza vaccine.

This clonotype was observed a handful of times. The rearrangement uses TRBV2 and TRBJ1-1; 9 bases align to TRBD1. Germline V CDR1 and CDR2: SNHLY, FYNNEI. The CDR3 length is 13 residues. Trimming at V came to 6 bases and at J to 7 bases, leaving 6 bases not matched to a gene. CDR3 sequence: CASSRGTGLEAFF. In nucleotides, the CDR3 is TGTGCCAGCAGCAGGGGGACAGGGCTTGAAGCTTTCTTT. Variable domain in full (rest from reference TRBV2 and TRBJ1-1): EPEVTQTPSHQVTQMGQEVILRCVPISNHLYFYWYRQILGQKVEFLVSFYNNEISEKSEIFDDQFSVERPDGSNFTLKIRSTKLEDSAMYFCASSRGTGLEAFFGQGTRLTVV.

Ten or more counts support this clonotype. The chain carries TRBV9 and TRBJ2-2; D may be TRBD1 (7 bases). From germline, CDR1 is SGDLS and CDR2 YYNGEE. There are 15 residues in the CDR3. The ends were cut back, 2 bases at V and 1 base at J, with 9 bases in the middle. The CDR3 sequence: CASSVQGGNTGELFF. CDR3 bases: TGTGCCAGCAGCGTCCAGGGGGGGAACACCGGGGAGCTGTTTTTT.

J is TRBJ2-1 and V is TRBV7-2; perhaps TRBD2 as D (6 bases). The CDR3 length is 17 residues. Germline values: CDR1 SGHTA, CDR2 FQGNSA. V gave up 0 bases and J gave up 0 bases, with 12 bases separating them. CDR3 DNA sequence: TGTGCCAGCAGCTTAGCTGTCGGGGGAGGCTCCTACAATGAGCAGTTCTTC. Protein sequence: CASSLAVGGGSYNEQFF.

This clonotype has a count of ten or more. V is TRBV4-2 and J is TRBJ1-6, with 11 bases matching TRBD1. The germline gives CDR1 LGHNA, CDR2 YNFKEQ. The CDR3 length is 17 residues. Trimming removed 5 bases from V and 3 bases from J; junction bases left unmatched: 6. As DNA, the CDR3 is TGTGCCAGCAGCTGGGGACAGGGGGTAAACTATAATTCACCCCTCCACTTT. Its translation is CASSWGQGVNYNSPLHF.

The chain carries TRBV4-3 and TRBJ2-3; 11 bases fit TRBD2. The V gene's germline CDR1 is LGHNA and CDR2 YSLEER. The CDR3 is 15 amino acids. The trim removed 6 bases at V and 6 bases at J, leaving 8 bases unmatched. Here the CDR3 DNA reads TGCGCCAGCAGGCGTAGCGGGGGGGCATATGATACGCAGTATTTT. Its protein is CASRRSGGAYDTQYF.

This clonotype showed up many times. The chain couples TRBV6-2 or TRBV6-3 to TRBJ1-1, with TRBD1 matching 7 bases. CDR3 length: 13 residues. Unmatched junction bases numbered 6, after V lost 11 bases and J lost 0 bases. Per germline, CDR1 MNHEY and CDR2 SVGEGT. This CDR3 is CALRQGLNTEAFF. CDR3 DNA sequence: TGTGCCCTGAGACAGGGACTGAACACTGAAGCTTTCTTT.

The chain employs TRBV29-1 and TRBJ1-1, with TRBD1 as a possible D gene (6 bases). Germline V gene sequence: CDR1 SQVTM, CDR2 ANQGSEA. The CDR3 contains 15 residues. Trimming removed 4 bases from V and 1 base from J, with 16 bases in between. The CDR3 DNA follows: TGCAGCGTTGGAGTGGGGGCAGGTTGGAACACTGAAGCTTTCTTT. This sequence encodes CSVGVGAGWNTEAFF.

This clonotype was counted a few times. This rearrangement joins TRBV29-1 to TRBJ2-2; either TRBD1 or TRBD2 may fit D (5 bases each). The CDR3 has 13 residues. Per the germline V gene, CDR1 is SQVTM and CDR2 is ANQGSEA. V lost 7 bases, J lost 4 bases, and 13 bases lay in between. CDR3 amino acids: CSGSAGSTGELFF. The CDR3 DNA reads as TGCAGCGGGTCCGCAGGGAGCACCGGGGAGCTGTTTTTT.

This clonotype has just one count. The rearrangement links TRBV5-6 to TRBJ2-7; possibly TRBD2 for D (6 bases). CDR3 length equals 13 residues. Per germline, CDR1 SGHDT and CDR2 YYEEEE. V dropped 3 bases and J dropped 4 bases, with 11 bases sitting between them. The CDR3 coding sequence is TGTGCCAGCAGCTCGGGGGTGGGGTACGAGCAGTACTTC. Its protein is CASSSGVGYEQYF.

There are a few counts of this clonotype. At one end, the junction sequence differs from germline, possibly due to a read error. CDR3 residues: CASSLGGGNEQFF. The CDR3 DNA reads TGTGCTAGCAGCTTAGGCGGGGGCAATGAGCAGTTCTTC. The chain carries TRBV7-7 and TRBJ2-1, with 7 bases identical to TRBD2. CDR3 length equals 13 residues. The germline V gene has CDR1 SSHAT and CDR2 FNYEAQ (reference sequence).

CDR3 residues: CASSPSLLEGTDTQYF. CDR3 in DNA: TGTGCCAGCAGCCCATCCCTCTTGGAAGGCACAGATACGCAGTATTTT. The V call is TRBV4-2, the J call TRBJ2-3; D remains ambiguous. The V gene's germline CDR1 is LGHNA and CDR2 YNFKEQ. The CDR3 runs 16 residues. Trimming shortened V by 4 bases and J by 1 base, and 15 bases separated the two germline ends.

The genes are TRBV29-1 and TRBJ2-1; D is unresolved. The germline V gene encodes CDR1 SQVTM and CDR2 ANQGSEA. Trimming removed 4 bases at V and 4 bases at J, with 8 bases between. The length of the CDR3 is 12 residues. The CDR3 region is CSVVGRYNEQFF. CDR3 sequence (DNA): TGCAGCGTTGTAGGCAGATACAATGAGCAGTTCTTC.

This clonotype was counted ten times or more. The chain employs TRBV4-1 and TRBJ1-4; D is unresolved. Trimming stripped 1 base from V and 12 bases from J, with 12 bases between. Germline loops: CDR1 MGHRA, CDR2 YSYEKL. The CDR3 is made up of 13 amino acids. The CDR3 nucleotides are TGCGCCAGCAGCCAAGGGACCTATTCGGAACTGTTTTTT. This sequence encodes CASSQGTYSELFF.

The chain carries TRBV20-1 and TRBJ2-5, with 9 bases fitting TRBD2. The CDR3 consists of 14 residues. V trimming: 1 base; J trimming: 4 bases; junction bases outside the gene matches: 4. Germline V gives CDR1 DFQATT, CDR2 SNEGSKA (reference sequence). The CDR3 coding sequence is TGCAGTGCTAGAGGGCTAGCGGGGCGAGAGACCCAGTACTTC. The encoded protein is CSARGLAGRETQYF.

This clonotype has only a few counts. The chain carries TRBV7-2 and TRBJ2-1; 9 bases match TRBD1. Per the germline V gene, CDR1 is SGHTA and CDR2 is FQGNSA. This CDR3 spans 15 amino acids. The junction had 10 bases not matched to a gene; V was cut back by 5 bases and J by 8 bases. CDR3 region: CASSIPWDRDDEQFF. The CDR3 region has the DNA TGTGCCAGCAGCATACCGTGGGACAGGGACGATGAGCAGTTCTTC. The full variable domain, with the rest looked up from reference TRBV7-2 and TRBJ2-1, is GAGVSQSPSNKVTEKGKDVELRCDPISGHTALYWYRQSLGQGLEFLIYFQGNSAPDKSGLPSDRFSAERTGGSVSTLTIQRTQQEDSAVYLCASSIPWDRDDEQFFGPGTRLTVL.

This clonotype occurred many times. The V and J genes are TRBV25-1 and TRBJ1-2, with no clear D. Germline lookup yields CDR1 MGHDK and CDR2 SYGVNS. Trimming removed 2 bases from V and 4 bases from J, with 5 bases in between. The CDR3 contains 12 residues. The DNA for the CDR3 is TGTGCCAGCAGTGAAAACGCCTATGGCTACACCTTC. It specifies CASSENAYGYTF.